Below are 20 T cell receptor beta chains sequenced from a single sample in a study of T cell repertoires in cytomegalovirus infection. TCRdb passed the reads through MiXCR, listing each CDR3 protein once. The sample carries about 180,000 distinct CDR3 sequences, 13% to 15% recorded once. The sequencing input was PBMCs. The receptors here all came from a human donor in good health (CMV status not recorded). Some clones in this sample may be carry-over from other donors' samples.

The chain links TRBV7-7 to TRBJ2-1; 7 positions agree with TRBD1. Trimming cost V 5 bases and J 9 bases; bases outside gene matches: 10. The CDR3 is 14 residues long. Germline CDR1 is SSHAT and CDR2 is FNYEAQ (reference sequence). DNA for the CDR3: TGTGCCAGCAGCCTCCGGACAGGCTCTGGTGAGCAGTTCTTC. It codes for CASSLRTGSGEQFF.

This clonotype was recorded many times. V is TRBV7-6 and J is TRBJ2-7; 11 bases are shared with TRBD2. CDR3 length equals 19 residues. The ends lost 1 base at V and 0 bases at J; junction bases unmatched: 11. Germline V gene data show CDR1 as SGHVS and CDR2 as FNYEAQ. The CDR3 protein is CASSLGASGRSAFSYEQYF. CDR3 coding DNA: TGTGCCAGCAGCTTAGGGGCTAGCGGGAGGTCCGCGTTCTCCTACGAGCAGTACTTC.

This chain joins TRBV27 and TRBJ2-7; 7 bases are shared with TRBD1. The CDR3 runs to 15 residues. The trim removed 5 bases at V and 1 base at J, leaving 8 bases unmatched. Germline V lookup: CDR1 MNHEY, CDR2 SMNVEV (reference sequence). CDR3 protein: CASSASGGKSYEQYF. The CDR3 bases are TGTGCCAGCAGTGCCTCAGGGGGAAAGTCCTACGAGCAGTACTTC.

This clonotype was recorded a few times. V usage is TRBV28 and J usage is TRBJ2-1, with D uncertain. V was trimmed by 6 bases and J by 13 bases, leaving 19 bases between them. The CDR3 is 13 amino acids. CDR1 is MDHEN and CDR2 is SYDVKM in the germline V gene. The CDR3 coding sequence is TGTGCCAGCAGCCCCAGTGCGATGGGCGAACAGTTCTTC. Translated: CASSPSAMGEQFF. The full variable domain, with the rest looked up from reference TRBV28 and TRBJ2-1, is DVKVTQSSRYLVKRTGEKVFLECVQDMDHENMFWYRQDPGLGLRLIYFSYDVKMKEKGDIPEGYSVSREKKERFSLILESASTNQTSMYLCASSPSAMGEQFFGPGTRLTVL.

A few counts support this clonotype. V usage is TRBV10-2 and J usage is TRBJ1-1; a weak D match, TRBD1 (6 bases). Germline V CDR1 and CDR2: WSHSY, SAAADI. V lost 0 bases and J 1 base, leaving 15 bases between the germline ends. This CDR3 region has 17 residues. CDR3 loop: CASSESRTGMANTEAFF. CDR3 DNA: TGCGCCAGCAGTGAGTCTCGAACAGGGATGGCGAACACTGAAGCTTTCTTT.

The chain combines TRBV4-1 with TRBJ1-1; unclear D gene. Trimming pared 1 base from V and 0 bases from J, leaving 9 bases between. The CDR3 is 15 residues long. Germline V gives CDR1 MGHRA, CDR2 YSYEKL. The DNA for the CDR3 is TGCGCCAGCAGCCAAGCATTAGAGCTGAACACTGAAGCTTTCTTT. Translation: CASSQALELNTEAFF.

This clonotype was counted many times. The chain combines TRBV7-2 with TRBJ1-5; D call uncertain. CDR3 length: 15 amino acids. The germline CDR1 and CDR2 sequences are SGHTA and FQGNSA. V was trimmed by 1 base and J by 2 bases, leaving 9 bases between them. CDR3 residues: CASSLVQGGNQPQHF. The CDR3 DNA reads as TGTGCCAGCAGCTTAGTGCAAGGCGGCAATCAGCCCCAGCATTTT.

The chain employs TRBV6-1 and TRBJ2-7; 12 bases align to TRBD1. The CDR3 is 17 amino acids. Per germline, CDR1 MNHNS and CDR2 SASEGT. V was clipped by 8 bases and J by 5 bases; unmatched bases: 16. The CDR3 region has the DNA TGTGCCAGCCTAAGACGATTCTGGGACAGGGGGCCCAACGAGCAGTACTTC. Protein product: CASLRRFWDRGPNEQYF.

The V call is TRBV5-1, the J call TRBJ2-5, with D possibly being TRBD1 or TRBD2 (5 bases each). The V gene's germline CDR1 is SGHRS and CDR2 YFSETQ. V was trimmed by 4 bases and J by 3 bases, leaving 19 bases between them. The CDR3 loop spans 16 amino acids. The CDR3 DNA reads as TGCGCCAGCAGCCAGGGAAGACGCGAGGGAGAAGAGACCCAGTACTTC. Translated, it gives CASSQGRREGEETQYF.

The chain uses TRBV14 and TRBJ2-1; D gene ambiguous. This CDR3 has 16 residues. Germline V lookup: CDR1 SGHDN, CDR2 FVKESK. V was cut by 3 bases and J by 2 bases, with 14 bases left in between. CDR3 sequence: CASSQFPPTTYNEQFF. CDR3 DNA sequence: TGTGCCAGCAGCCAGTTCCCCCCCACCACCTACAATGAGCAGTTCTTC.

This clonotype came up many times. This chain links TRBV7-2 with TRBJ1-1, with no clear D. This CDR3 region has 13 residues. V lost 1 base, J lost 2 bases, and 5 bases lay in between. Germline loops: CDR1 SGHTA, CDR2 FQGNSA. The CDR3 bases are TGTGCCAGCAGCTTAGGACACAACACTGAAGCTTTCTTT. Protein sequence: CASSLGHNTEAFF. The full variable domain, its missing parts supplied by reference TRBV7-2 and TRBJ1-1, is GAGVSQSPSNKVTEKGKDVELRCDPISGHTALYWYRQSLGQGLEFLIYFQGNSAPDKSGLPSDRFSAERTGGSVSTLTIQRTQQEDSAVYLCASSLGHNTEAFFGQGTRLTVV.

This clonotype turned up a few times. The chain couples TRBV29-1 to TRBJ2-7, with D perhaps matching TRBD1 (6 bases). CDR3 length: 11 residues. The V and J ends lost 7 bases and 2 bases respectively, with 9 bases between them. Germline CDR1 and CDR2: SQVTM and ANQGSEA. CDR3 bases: TGCAGCGGGAGACAGGCCTACGAGCAGTACTTC. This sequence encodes CSGRQAYEQYF.

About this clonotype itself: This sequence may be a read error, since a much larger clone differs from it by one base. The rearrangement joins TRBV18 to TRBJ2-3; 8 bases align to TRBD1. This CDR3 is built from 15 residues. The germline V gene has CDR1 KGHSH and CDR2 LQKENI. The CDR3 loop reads CASSLDRGGPDTQFF. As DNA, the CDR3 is TGTGCCAGCTCACTCGACAGGGGTGGGCCAGATACGCAGTTTTTT.

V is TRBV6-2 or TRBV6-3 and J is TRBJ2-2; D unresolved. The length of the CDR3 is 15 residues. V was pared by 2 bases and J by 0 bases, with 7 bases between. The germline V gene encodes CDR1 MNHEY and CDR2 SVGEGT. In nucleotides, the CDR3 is TGTGCCAGCAGTTACGACTCCGCGAACACCGGGGAGCTGTTTTTT. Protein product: CASSYDSANTGELFF.

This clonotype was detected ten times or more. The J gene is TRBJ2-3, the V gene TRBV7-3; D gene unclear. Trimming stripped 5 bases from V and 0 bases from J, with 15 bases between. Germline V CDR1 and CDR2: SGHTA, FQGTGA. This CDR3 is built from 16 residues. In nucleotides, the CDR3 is TGTGCCAGCAGCCTCACTATGGCCTCTAGCACAGATACGCAGTATTTT. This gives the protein CASSLTMASSTDTQYF.

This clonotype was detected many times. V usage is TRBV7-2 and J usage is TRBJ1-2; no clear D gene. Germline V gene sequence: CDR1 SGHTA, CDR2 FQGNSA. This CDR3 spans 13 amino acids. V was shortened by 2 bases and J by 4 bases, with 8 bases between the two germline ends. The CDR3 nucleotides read TGTGCCAGCAGCTTAAACCAGATCTATGGCTACACCTTC. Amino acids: CASSLNQIYGYTF.

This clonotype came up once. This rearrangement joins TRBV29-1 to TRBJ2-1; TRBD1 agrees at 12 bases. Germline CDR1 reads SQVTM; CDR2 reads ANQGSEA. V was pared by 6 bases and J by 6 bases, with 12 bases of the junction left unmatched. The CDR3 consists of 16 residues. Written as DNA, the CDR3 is TGCAGCGTCCCCCCGGGACAGGGGGCGCTTGGCAATGAGCAGTTCTTC. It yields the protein CSVPPGQGALGNEQFF.

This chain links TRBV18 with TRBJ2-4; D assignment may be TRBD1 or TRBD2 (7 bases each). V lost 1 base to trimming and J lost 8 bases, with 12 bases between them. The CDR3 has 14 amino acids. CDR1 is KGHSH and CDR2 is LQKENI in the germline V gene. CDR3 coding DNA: TGTGCCAGCTCACCACAGACAGGGAGGGACATTCAGTACTTC. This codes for CASSPQTGRDIQYF.

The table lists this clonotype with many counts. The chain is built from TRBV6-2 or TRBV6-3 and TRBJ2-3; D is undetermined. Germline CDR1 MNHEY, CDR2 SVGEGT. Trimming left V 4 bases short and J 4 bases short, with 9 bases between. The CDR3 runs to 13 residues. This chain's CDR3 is CASSSLTADTQYF. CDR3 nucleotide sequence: TGTGCCAGCAGTTCCCTCACGGCAGATACGCAGTATTTT.

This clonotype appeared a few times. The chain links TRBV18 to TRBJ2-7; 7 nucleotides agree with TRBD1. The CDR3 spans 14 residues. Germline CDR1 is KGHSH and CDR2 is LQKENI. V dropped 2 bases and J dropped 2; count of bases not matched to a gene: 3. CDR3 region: CASSPGGQTYEQYF. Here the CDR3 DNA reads TGTGCCAGCTCACCAGGGGGACAGACCTACGAGCAGTACTTC.